This TCR beta chain was captured by sequencing in a study of CD8 T cells in Susac syndrome. RNA in amounts of about 0.5 to 1 ug was reverse transcribed with random hexamers. immunoSEQ multiplex PCR amplified TCR beta CDR3 across 54 Vbeta, 13 Jbeta. TCRdb independently ran MiXCR on the immunoSEQ multiplex PCR reads; one entry per CDR3 protein. The sample has 250,000 to 350,000 distinct CDR3 sequences; around 83% are singletons. Relapsing-remitting disease, either stable or active, was present in the treatment-naive patients who were the multiple sclerosis controls. V shed 4 bases and J shed 0 bases, with 16 bases lying between them. The CDR3 is made up of 17 amino acids.

The sample consisted of CD8+ T cells from PBMCs. The chain carries TRBV12-3 or TRBV12-4 and TRBJ1-3; D may be TRBD1 (5 bases). This TCR was recovered from a human donor with multiple sclerosis. The chain's CDR3 is CASSSTTQGFSGNTIYF. The CDR3 DNA reads TGTGCCAGCAGTTCTACGACTCAGGGATTCTCTGGAAACACCATATATTTT.